This T cell receptor (beta chain) stems from a study of breast tumors, draining lymph nodes, adjacent tissues. Study findings and constraints: Findings are consistent with lymph node origin and intratumoral expansion of most tumor T cells. Tumor and nontumor repertoires were significantly more similar in luminal-like than in basal-like breast cancer. Data only fit, rather than demonstrated, lymph node origin of most tumor T cells. Tumor TCR diversity was below lymph nodes but above nontumor tissue.

The lymph nodes were axillary draining lymph nodes from breast cancer patients. This clonotype occurred many times. Its specificity is not known. Each CDR3 protein gets one entry after TCRdb re-called the multiplex PCR reads with MiXCR. Of about 130,000 distinct CDR3 sequences in the sample, 21% were seen once. With 5 bases removed from V and 2 bases from J, the gap between germline ends came to 11 bases. This CDR3 has 14 amino acids. Germline CDR1 is LNHDA and CDR2 is SQIVND (reference sequence). This sequence joins TRBV19 and TRBJ2-3; D is possibly TRBD2 (6 bases). The TCR sequence derives from a female donor with breast cancer. Some clones in this sample may be carry-over from other donors' samples. Sequencing was done on a sample of axillary lymph node tissue. The CDR3 DNA is TGTGCCAGTAGTTCTCGGGGGACCACAGATACGCAGTATTTT. It is translated as CASSSRGTTDTQYF.